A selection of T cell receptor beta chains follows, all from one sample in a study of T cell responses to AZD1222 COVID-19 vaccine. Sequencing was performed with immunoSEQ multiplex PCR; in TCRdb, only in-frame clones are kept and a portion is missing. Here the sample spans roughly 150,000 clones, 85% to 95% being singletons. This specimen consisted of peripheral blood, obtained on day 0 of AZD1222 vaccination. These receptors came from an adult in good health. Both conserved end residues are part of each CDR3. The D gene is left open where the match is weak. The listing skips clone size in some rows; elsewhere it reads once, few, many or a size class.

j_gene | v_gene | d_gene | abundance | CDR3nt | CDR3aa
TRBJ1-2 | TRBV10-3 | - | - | TGTGCCACGAGTGCCAGTGCCACCTCTAACTATGGCTACACCTTC | CATSASATSNYGYTF
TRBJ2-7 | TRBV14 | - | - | TGTGCCAGCAGCGGGCGAGGGCCACCCTCCTACGAGCAGTACTTC | CASSGRGPPSYEQYF
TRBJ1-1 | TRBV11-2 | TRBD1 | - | TGTGCCAGCAGCTTAGATCTGACAGGGGAAGCTTTCTTT | CASSLDLTGEAFF
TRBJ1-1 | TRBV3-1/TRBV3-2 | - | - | TGTGCCAGCGGGGGGGCGGTCACTGAAGCTTTCTTT | CASGGAVTEAFF
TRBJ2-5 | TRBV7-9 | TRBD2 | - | TGTGCCAGCAGCTTAGGACTAGCGGGGACCTTTCAAGAGACCCAGTACTTC | CASSLGLAGTFQETQYF
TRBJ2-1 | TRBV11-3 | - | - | TGTGCCAGCAGTCGAACGAATGAGCAGTTCTTC | CASSRTNEQFF
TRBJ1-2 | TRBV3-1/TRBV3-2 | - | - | TGTGCCAGCAGCCGAGGGGACGGAGATGGCTACACCTTC | CASSRGDGDGYTF
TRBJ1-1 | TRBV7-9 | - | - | TGTGCCAGCAGCTCCGAGGACAGAGTAGCTTTCTTT | CASSSEDRVAFF
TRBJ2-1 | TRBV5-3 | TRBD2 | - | TGTGCCAGAATACGTTTTGGTCTAGCGGTATGCTCCTACAATGAGCAGTTCTTC | CARIRFGLAVCSYNEQFF
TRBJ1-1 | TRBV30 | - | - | TGTGCCTCCGGGGGCGAAGGCCTGAACACTGAAGCTTTCTTT | CASGGEGLNTEAFF
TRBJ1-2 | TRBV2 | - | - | TGTGCCAGCAACCATAGGGGGGACTATGGCTACACCTTC | CASNHRGDYGYTF
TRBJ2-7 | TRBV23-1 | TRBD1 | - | TGCGCCAGCAGTACAGGGGCCAGCTCCTACGAGCAGTACTTC | CASSTGASSYEQYF
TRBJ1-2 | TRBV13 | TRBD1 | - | TGTGCCAGCAGCGCGGGGACAGGGGGGCCTGTGGAGGTCTATGGCTACACCTTC | CASSAGTGGPVEVYGYTF
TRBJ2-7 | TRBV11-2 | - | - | TGTGCCAGCAGCCCCACAGCGGGTTGGTACGAGCAGTACTTC | CASSPTAGWYEQYF
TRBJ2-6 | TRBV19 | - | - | TGTGCCAGTAGTATAGGGTTTGGGGCCAACGTCCTGACTTTC | CASSIGFGANVLTF
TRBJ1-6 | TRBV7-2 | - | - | TGTGCCAGCAGCCCATCGATTCCAGGGAATTCACCCCTCCACTTT | CASSPSIPGNSPLHF
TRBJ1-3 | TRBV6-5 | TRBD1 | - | TGTGCCAGCAGCCCCGACAGGGACTCTGGAAACACCATATATTTT | CASSPDRDSGNTIYF
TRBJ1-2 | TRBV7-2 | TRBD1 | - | TGTGCCAGCAGCTTCCCACAGGGGAATCTCTATGGCTACACCTTC | CASSFPQGNLYGYTF
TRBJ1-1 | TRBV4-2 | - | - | TGTGCCAGCAGCCAAGCAATCGCCCGGGTCGAAGCTTTCTTT | CASSQAIARVEAFF
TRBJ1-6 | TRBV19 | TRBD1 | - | TGTGCCAGTAGTCGCTCAGCTCCGACAGGGACCCCACATTCACCCCTCCACTTT | CASSRSAPTGTPHSPLHF
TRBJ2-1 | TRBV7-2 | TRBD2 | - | TGTGCCAGCAGCTTAGAGGGACTAGCGGGGATGACCTACAATGAGCAGTTCTTC | CASSLEGLAGMTYNEQFF
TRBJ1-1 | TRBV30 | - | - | TGTGCCTGGAGTGTACCCACAGGGCTCTACACTGAAGCTTTCTTT | CAWSVPTGLYTEAFF
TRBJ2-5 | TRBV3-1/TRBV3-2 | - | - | TGTGCCAGCAGCCAAGATCGGCTAGTCGGGGAGACCCAGTACTTC | CASSQDRLVGETQYF
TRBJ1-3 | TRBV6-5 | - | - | TGTGCCAGCAGTAAACAGAGGTCCGGAAACACCATATATTTT | CASSKQRSGNTIYF
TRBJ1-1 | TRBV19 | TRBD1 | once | TGTGCCAGTAATCACAGGGGGCAGGGCACTGAAGCTTTCTTT | CASNHRGQGTEAFF
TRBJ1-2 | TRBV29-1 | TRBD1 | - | TGCAGCGTTGAATGGGGACAGACTGGCTACACCTTC | CSVEWGQTGYTF
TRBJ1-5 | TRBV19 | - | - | TGTGCCAGTACCAGAGCCGGGAGGGAAAATCAGCCCCAGCATTTT | CASTRAGRENQPQHF
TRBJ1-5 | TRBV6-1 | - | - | TGTGCCAGCAGTGATACGGCTCAGCCCCAGCATTTT | CASSDTAQPQHF
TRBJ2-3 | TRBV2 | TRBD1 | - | TGTGCCACCACGACAGGGACAACACCACATGATACGCAGTATTTT | CATTTGTTPHDTQYF
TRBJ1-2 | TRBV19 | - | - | TGTGCCAGTAGTATGGGGGCGGCCAGGGCCTATGGCTACACCTTC | CASSMGAARAYGYTF
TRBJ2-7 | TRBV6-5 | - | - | TGTGCCAGCAGCACCCAGAGGGGAGAGGCCTACGAGCAGTACTTC | CASSTQRGEAYEQYF
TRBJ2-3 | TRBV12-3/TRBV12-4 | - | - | TGTGCCAGCAGTTTTAGGTGGGGAGATACGCAGTATTTT | CASSFRWGDTQYF
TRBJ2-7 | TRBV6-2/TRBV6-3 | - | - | TGTGCCAGCAGTTACTCGGAAGGGGTTTACGAGCAGTACTTC | CASSYSEGVYEQYF
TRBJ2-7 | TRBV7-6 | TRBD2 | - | TGTGCCAGCAGCGGACTAGCGGGGGGGGAGTACGAGCAGTACTTC | CASSGLAGGEYEQYF
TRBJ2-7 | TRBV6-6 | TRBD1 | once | TGTGCCAGCAGTTTCCCGTTCGAGGGGGCGGAGGAGCAGTACTTC | CASSFPFEGAEEQYF
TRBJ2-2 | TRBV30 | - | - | TGTGCCTGGACCCTCGGGGGAGGGAACACCGGGGAGCTGTTTTTT | CAWTLGGGNTGELFF
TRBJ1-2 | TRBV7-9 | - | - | TGTGCCAGCAGCCTCCCGAACAGGGAGGACTATGGCTACACCTTC | CASSLPNREDYGYTF
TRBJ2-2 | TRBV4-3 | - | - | TGCGCCAGCAGCCAAGAATGGGGGACCACCGGGGAGCTGTTTTTT | CASSQEWGTTGELFF
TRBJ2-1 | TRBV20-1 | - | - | TGCAGTGCTAGTCCTCCGGGACACCCTAATGTACCTGAGCAGTTCTTC | CSASPPGHPNVPEQFF
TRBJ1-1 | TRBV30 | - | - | TGTGCCTGGAGTCAAACAGGGAAAACTGAAGCTTTCTTT | CAWSQTGKTEAFF
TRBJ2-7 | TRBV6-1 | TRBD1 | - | TGTGCCAGCAGTGAAAGGGGACAGGGGAATTCGGCCTACGAGCAGTACTTC | CASSERGQGNSAYEQYF
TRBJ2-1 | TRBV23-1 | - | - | TGCGCCAGCAGTCAATGCCTATCGGGACGGATAAACAATGAGCAGTTCTTC | CASSQCLSGRINNEQFF
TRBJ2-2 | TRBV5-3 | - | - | TGTGCCAGAAGCTTCCCCGGGGAGCTGTTTTTT | CARSFPGELFF
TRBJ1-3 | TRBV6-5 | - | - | TGTGCCAGCAGTTACTCGGCAGGGGAGGGAAACACCATATATTTT | CASSYSAGEGNTIYF
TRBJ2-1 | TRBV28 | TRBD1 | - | TGTGCCAGCAGCCCGGGACAGGAGACCTACAATGAGCAGTTCTTC | CASSPGQETYNEQFF
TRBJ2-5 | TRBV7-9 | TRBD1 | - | TGTGCCAGCAGCTCAACGGGACAGCAAGAGACCCAGTACTTC | CASSSTGQQETQYF
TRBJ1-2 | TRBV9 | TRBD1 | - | TGTGCCAGCAGCTCGGGACAGGGGAACTATGGCTACACCTTC | CASSSGQGNYGYTF
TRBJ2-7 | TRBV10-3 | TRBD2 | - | TGTGCCATCGGCGGGGGGGGTTCCTACGAGCAGTACTTC | CAIGGGGSYEQYF
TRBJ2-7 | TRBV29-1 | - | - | TGCAGCGTTGAAGATTTGGGCCGGAGCCCCTACGAGCAGTACTTC | CSVEDLGRSPYEQYF
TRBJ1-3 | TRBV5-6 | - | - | TGTGCCAGCAGCCCTGGGCACCCACTCTCTGGAAACACCATATATTTT | CASSPGHPLSGNTIYF
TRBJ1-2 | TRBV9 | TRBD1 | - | TGTGCCAGCAGCCCCGGGACAGGGGGGCTTCGTGGCTACACCTTC | CASSPGTGGLRGYTF
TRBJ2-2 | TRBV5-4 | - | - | TGTGCCAGTACTCGACTAGAGATCGGGGAGCTGTTTTTT | CASTRLEIGELFF
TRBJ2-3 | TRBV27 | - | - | TGTGCCAGCAGTTTATCGAGTCTAGTGAGCACAGATACGCAGTATTTT | CASSLSSLVSTDTQYF
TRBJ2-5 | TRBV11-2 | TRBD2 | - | TGTGCCAGCAGCCCTAGCGGGGGGGCCGAGACCCAGTACTTC | CASSPSGGAETQYF
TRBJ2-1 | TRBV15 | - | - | TGTGCCACCAGCAGAGAAAGACACCCAAGCGGCAGGACCTACAATGAGCAGTTCTTC | CATSRERHPSGRTYNEQFF
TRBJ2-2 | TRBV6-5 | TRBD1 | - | TGTGCCAGCGCGACAGGGGGGGCCACCGGGGAGCTGTTTTTT | CASATGGATGELFF
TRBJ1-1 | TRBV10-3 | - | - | TGTGCCATCAGTGGAGAGATCTCGAACACTGAAGCTTTCTTT | CAISGEISNTEAFF
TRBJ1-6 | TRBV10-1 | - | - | TGCGCCAGCAGTGAGAAGGGGCGTCCCCGCAGACTAAATTCACCCCTCCACTTT | CASSEKGRPRRLNSPLHF
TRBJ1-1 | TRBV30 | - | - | TGTGCCTGGAGTGTTCGACGGTCGCCTCGCTTT | CAWSVRRSPRF
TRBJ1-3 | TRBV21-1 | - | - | TGTGCCAGCAGCAAATTCCCCAGATGGGGGGCCCCTCCGGACACCATATATTTT | CASSKFPRWGAPPDTIYF